The 20 T cell receptor beta chains below were found in one sample sequenced in a study of blood T cell repertoires in COVID-19. Using immunoSEQ multiplex PCR, the repertoire was profiled, and TCRdb retains in-frame clones only, with some absent. The repertoire holds 200,000 to 250,000 clones, with approximately 81% as singletons. Material for sequencing was peripheral blood. The receptors stem from a woman older than 75 with acute or convalescent COVID-19.

This clone was seen only once. The rearrangement uses TRBV10-3 and TRBJ2-7; a possible D gene is TRBD1 (6 bases). From germline, CDR1 is ENHRY and CDR2 SYGVKD. Trimming removed 4 bases at V and 6 bases at J, with 10 bases between. This CDR3 spans 12 amino acids. CDR3 region: CAISVGGTEQYF. The CDR3 nucleotides are TGTGCCATCAGTGTAGGGGGTACCGAGCAGTACTTC.

The table lists this clone with a few counts. The chain combines TRBV2 with TRBJ1-2; TRBD1 aligns across 9 bases. Trimming removed 4 bases from V and 6 bases from J; junction bases left unmatched: 6. The germline gives CDR1 SNHLY, CDR2 FYNNEI. The CDR3 length is 14 residues. The CDR3 bases are TGTGCCAGCAGTGTATTACAGGGGGCCAATGGCTACACCTTC. It specifies CASSVLQGANGYTF. Full variable domain (rest looked up from reference TRBV2 and TRBJ1-2): EPEVTQTPSHQVTQMGQEVILRCVPISNHLYFYWYRQILGQKVEFLVSFYNNEISEKSEIFDDQFSVERPDGSNFTLKIRSTKLEDSAMYFCASSVLQGANGYTFGSGTRLTVV.

The rearrangement uses TRBV7-2 and TRBJ1-4, with unresolved D. Germline V gene lookup returns CDR1 SGHTA and CDR2 FQGNSA. Trimming shortened V by 0 bases and J by 8 bases, and 13 bases separated the two germline ends. There are 15 residues in the CDR3. As DNA, the CDR3 is TGTGCCAGCAGCTTAGCCCCAGGCTCACCCGAAAAACTGTTTTTT. It encodes CASSLAPGSPEKLFF.

This clone was recorded only once. V usage is TRBV7-2 and J usage is TRBJ2-7; maybe TRBD2 (5 bases). V lost 0 bases, J lost 3 bases, and 12 bases lay in between. The CDR3 is 15 amino acids. CDR1 is SGHTA, CDR2 FQGNSA, per germline. The CDR3 protein is CASSLARVEGYEQYF. The DNA of the CDR3 is TGTGCCAGCAGCTTAGCAAGGGTAGAGGGCTACGAGCAGTACTTC.

This clone was counted between two and nine times. The chain is built from TRBV5-1 and TRBJ1-2; D is uncertain. V shed 4 bases and J shed 5 bases, with 18 bases lying between them. Germline V gives CDR1 SGHRS, CDR2 YFSETQ. This CDR3 contains 15 residues. The CDR3 nucleotides are TGCGCCAGCAGCCCGGGCAGCCGGGGAAATTATGGCTACACCTTC. Its translation: CASSPGSRGNYGYTF.

In its sample, this clone was seen once. Lacking the conserved final phenylalanine or tryptophan, this CDR3 likely reflects a read error. Because the CDR3's place on the DNA is in doubt, the DNA is left out and the CDR3 is given as listed by TCRdb. V gene TRBV12-3 or TRBV12-4 combines with J gene TRBJ2-7; the D segment call TRBD1 is taken from the table without a DNA check. The CDR3 is 9 residues long, counting both termini. CDR3 sequence reads: CASRHRDPL.

The J gene is TRBJ2-7, the V gene TRBV12-3 or TRBV12-4; the D is unclear. Trimming took off 3 bases at V and 6 bases at J, with 12 bases between the two ends. This CDR3 is 13 amino acids long. The chain's CDR3 is CASSLTEAFEQYF. CDR3 bases: TGTGCCAGCAGTTTGACTGAGGCCTTCGAGCAGTACTTC.

This CDR3 reads CASRGLPNTEAFF. The CDR3 DNA reads TGTGCCAGCAGGGGGCTCCCGAACACTGAAGCTTTCTTT. The chain has TRBV3-1 (or the pseudogene TRBV3-2) and TRBJ1-1; a weak D match, TRBD1 (5 bases). V was cut by 6 bases and J by 1 base, with 9 bases left in between. CDR3 length: 13 amino acids. Germline V gene lookup returns CDR1 LGHDT and CDR2 YNNKEL (reference sequence).

The rearrangement uses TRBV4-3 and TRBJ1-2; no firm D call. The V and J ends lost 1 base and 8 bases respectively, with 17 bases between them. The germline V gene has CDR1 LGHNA and CDR2 YSLEER. This CDR3 region has 15 residues. CDR3 loop: CASSQVAPGLGGYTF. The CDR3 region has the DNA TGCGCCAGCAGCCAAGTGGCCCCGGGGTTAGGAGGCTACACCTTC.

The chain has TRBV2 and TRBJ1-1; D gene uncertain. Germline V lookup: CDR1 SNHLY, CDR2 FYNNEI. Trimming took 3 bases from V and 5 from J, leaving 10 bases between them. The CDR3 is 13 amino acids. As DNA, the CDR3 is TGTGCCAGCAGTGAGACAATGGTAACTGAAGCTTTCTTT. This translates into CASSETMVTEAFF.

This clone has a single count. The chain joins TRBV5-1 to TRBJ2-6; D unclear. Trimming removed 4 bases from V and 2 bases from J, with 7 bases in between. Germline assignment: CDR1 SGHRS and CDR2 YFSETQ. CDR3 length: 14 amino acids. Written as DNA, the CDR3 is TGCGCCAGCAGCCCAGAAACTGGGGCCAACGTCCTGACTTTC. Its protein is CASSPETGANVLTF. Complete variable domain (other parts from reference TRBV5-1 and TRBJ2-6): KAGVTQTPRYLIKTRGQQVTLSCSPISGHRSVSWYQQTPGQGLQFLFEYFSETQRNKGNFPGRFSGRQFSNSRSEMNVSTLELGDSALYLCASSPETGANVLTFGAGSRLTVL.

V is TRBV4-1 and J is TRBJ1-1; D unresolved. Germline V CDR1 and CDR2: MGHRA, YSYEKL. Trimming left V 4 bases short and J 4 bases short, with 10 bases between. The CDR3 runs to 13 residues. The DNA of the CDR3 is TGCGCCAGCAGCCCCCGGGGAGGCACTGAAGCTTTCTTT. It codes for CASSPRGGTEAFF.

The chain uses TRBV5-1 and TRBJ1-4, with TRBD1 as a possible D gene (5 bases). Germline CDR1 and CDR2: SGHRS and YFSETQ. V dropped 0 bases and J dropped 0 bases, with 12 bases sitting between them. This CDR3 is built from 17 residues. The CDR3 loop reads CASSLARGGTTNEKLFF. DNA of the CDR3: TGCGCCAGCAGCTTGGCGAGGGGAGGCACAACTAATGAAAAACTGTTTTTT. The full variable domain, completed using reference TRBV5-1 and TRBJ1-4, is KAGVTQTPRYLIKTRGQQVTLSCSPISGHRSVSWYQQTPGQGLQFLFEYFSETQRNKGNFPGRFSGRQFSNSRSEMNVSTLELGDSALYLCASSLARGGTTNEKLFFGSGTQLSVL.

The chain recombines TRBV28 with TRBJ2-2, with D possibly matching TRBD1 (5 bases). Deletions cut 5 bases from V and 5 bases from J, with 12 bases between. Germline V gene lookup returns CDR1 MDHEN and CDR2 SYDVKM. The CDR3 runs 14 residues. CDR3 in amino acids: CASSLLSGTGELFF. The CDR3 DNA sequence: TGTGCCAGCAGTCTCCTCTCAGGGACCGGGGAGCTGTTTTTT. Complete variable domain (other parts from reference TRBV28 and TRBJ2-2): DVKVTQSSRYLVKRTGEKVFLECVQDMDHENMFWYRQDPGLGLRLIYFSYDVKMKEKGDIPEGYSVSREKKERFSLILESASTNQTSMYLCASSLLSGTGELFFGEGSRLTVL.

The rearrangement links TRBV25-1 to TRBJ2-7; a weak D match, TRBD1 (5 bases). The V and J ends lost 6 bases and 0 bases respectively, with 9 bases between them. Germline values: CDR1 MGHDK, CDR2 SYGVNS. There are 13 residues in the CDR3. This CDR3 is CASSPTASYEQYF. In DNA form, the CDR3 reads TGTGCCAGCAGCCCGACAGCCTCCTACGAGCAGTACTTC.

The rearrangement links TRBV28 to TRBJ2-1; a possible D gene is TRBD2 (5 bases). Germline V lookup: CDR1 MDHEN, CDR2 SYDVKM. V was pared by 6 bases and J by 4 bases, with 10 bases between. This CDR3 spans 13 amino acids. The CDR3 DNA reads as TGTGCCAGCAGCACCGGGGTTTACAATGAGCAGTTCTTC. Its translation: CASSTGVYNEQFF.

The chain employs TRBV2 and TRBJ1-6; D unclear. Germline assignment: CDR1 SNHLY and CDR2 FYNNEI. The CDR3 extends over 15 amino acids. V was cut by 6 bases and J by 5 bases, with 14 bases left in between. Here the CDR3 DNA reads TGTGCCAGCAGGGGAGGGCCCGAGAATAATTCACCCCTCCACTTT. It codes for CASRGGPENNSPLHF. Full variable domain (remainder filled in from reference TRBV2 and TRBJ1-6): EPEVTQTPSHQVTQMGQEVILRCVPISNHLYFYWYRQILGQKVEFLVSFYNNEISEKSEIFDDQFSVERPDGSNFTLKIRSTKLEDSAMYFCASRGGPENNSPLHFGNGTRLTVT.

The V gene is TRBV19, the J gene TRBJ2-1, with D uncertain. Germline-derived CDR1 and CDR2 are LNHDA and SQIVND (reference sequence). Trimming took 7 bases from V and 0 from J, leaving 10 bases between them. The CDR3 extends over 14 amino acids. The CDR3 region has the DNA TGTGCCAGTACTTCAGGTCGCTCCTACAATGAGCAGTTCTTC. It specifies CASTSGRSYNEQFF.

The chain couples TRBV6-5 to TRBJ1-5, with TRBD1 identical over 7 bases. The CDR3 runs to 14 residues. Per the germline V gene, CDR1 is MNHEY and CDR2 is SVGAGI. Trimming removed 5 bases from V and 9 bases from J; junction bases left unmatched: 10. The CDR3 DNA is TGTGCCAGCAGTCGGACAGGCCCAAGAGGGCCCCAGCATTTT. The encoded protein is CASSRTGPRGPQHF.

Regarding this clone: Relative to the germline gene, one junction end is altered; a read error may explain this. Written as DNA, the CDR3 is TGTGCCAGCAGCTTATACCCCGGGACACAGACTTCCTTC. This gives the protein CASSLYPGTQTSF. The chain uses TRBV7-2 and TRBJ1-2; possibly TRBD1 for D (6 bases). The CDR3 length is 13 residues. Germline loops: CDR1 SGHTA, CDR2 FQGNSA.